A selection of T cell receptor beta chains follows, all from one sample in a study of shared clonotypes between healthy human individuals. Sequenced by immunoSEQ multiplex PCR; TCRdb stores in-frame clones only, minus some. The sample has 400,000 to 500,000 clones, roughly four fifths seen once. The material sequenced was PBMCs. All receptors derive from a woman between 40 and 55 years old in good health. Some clones in this sample may be carry-over from other donors' samples. Both conserved end residues are part of each CDR3. A D gene is named only where the DNA matches it firmly. Clone size is given for some rows only: seen once, a few or many times, or a class if the clone is expanded.

TRBJ2-7	TRBV7-9	NA	TRBD1	TGTGCCAGCAGCTTAGACAGGGGGAAGGACGAGCAGTACTTC	CASSLDRGKDEQYF
TRBJ2-2	TRBV7-8	NA	NA	TGTGCCAGCAGCGACCGCCAGGGCACCGGGGAGCTGTTTTTT	CASSDRQGTGELFF
TRBJ2-2	TRBV7-2	NA	TRBD2	TGTGCCAGCAGCTCGTGGACTAGCGGGAGGGGAGCCGGGGAGCTGTTTTTT	CASSSWTSGRGAGELFF
TRBJ2-5	TRBV5-1	NA	NA	TGCGCCAGCAGCCGAGGAGGGGCCAGAGAGACCCAGTACTTC	CASSRGGARETQYF
TRBJ2-2	TRBV5-1	NA	NA	TGCGCCAGCAGCTTGGGACAGGAGGCCACCGGGGAGCTGTTTTTT	CASSLGQEATGELFF
TRBJ2-2	TRBV29-1	NA	NA	TGCAGCGTGGAACCCGTGGCCGGGGAGCTGTTTTTT	CSVEPVAGELFF
TRBJ1-2	TRBV28	once	NA	TGTGCCAGCAGCCTACCGGTCCGTGGCTACACCTTC	CASSLPVRGYTF
TRBJ2-2	TRBV7-6	NA	NA	TGTGCCAGCAGCTTAATGGAGACCGCGAACACCGGGGAGCTGTTTTTT	CASSLMETANTGELFF
TRBJ2-5	TRBV7-9	NA	TRBD2	TGTGCCAGCAGCTTACTACTGACTAGCCGAGAGACCCAGTACTTC	CASSLLLTSRETQYF
TRBJ2-7	TRBV18	NA	TRBD1	TGTGCCAGCTCACCGGGACAGGGGGTATACGAGCAGTACTTC	CASSPGQGVYEQYF
TRBJ2-7	TRBV7-8	NA	NA	TGTGCCAGCAGCTTAGTGAAGGAGTACGAGCAGTACTTC	CASSLVKEYEQYF
TRBJ1-5	TRBV19	many	TRBD1	TGTGCCAGTGAGGACAGGGGCAATCAGCCCCAGCATTTT	CASEDRGNQPQHF
TRBJ2-4	TRBV15	NA	NA	TGTGCCACCAGCAGAGAGTTGAGGATTTCCCAGTACTTC	CATSRELRISQYF
TRBJ1-1	TRBV18	NA	NA	TGTGCCAGCTCACCATATTGGGGGCCGAACACTGAAGCTTTCTTT	CASSPYWGPNTEAFF
TRBJ1-2	TRBV19	NA	NA	TGTGCCAGTAGTGCTCCGGGACTGAAAGCTAACTATGGCTACACCTTC	CASSAPGLKANYGYTF
TRBJ1-2	TRBV5-1	NA	TRBD1	TGCGCCAGCAGCCACTCCGGGACAGGGAAAGGCTACACCTTC	CASSHSGTGKGYTF
TRBJ2-7	TRBV23-1	once	NA	TGCGCCAGCAGTCTGTCGACGGACGAGCAGTACTTC	CASSLSTDEQYF
TRBJ2-7	TRBV19	NA	NA	TGTGCCAGTAGTATCTCCGACAGTTTCTCCTACGAGCAGTACTTC	CASSISDSFSYEQYF
TRBJ2-7	TRBV5-6	NA	TRBD1	TGTGCCAGCAGCTTAGGACAGGGGGCCTACGAGCAGTACTTC	CASSLGQGAYEQYF
TRBJ2-5	TRBV5-4	few	TRBD1	TGTGCCAGCAGCTTGGGGGGACAGGGGACCGGACAGACCCAGTACTTC	CASSLGGQGTGQTQYF
TRBJ2-5	TRBV18	NA	NA	TGTGCCAGCTCACGACAGGAGACCCAGTACTTC	CASSRQETQYF
TRBJ2-3	TRBV5-1	NA	NA	TGCGCCAGCAGCTTGCTGTTGACTAGCACAGATACGCAGTATTTT	CASSLLLTSTDTQYF
TRBJ1-1	TRBV4-1	NA	NA	TGCGCCAGCAGCCATCTCCGGGGTCAGAACACTGAAGCTTTCTTT	CASSHLRGQNTEAFF
TRBJ2-3	TRBV5-1	NA	NA	TGCGCCAGCAGCCAACCGGGACTCGGCACAGATACGCAGTATTTT	CASSQPGLGTDTQYF
TRBJ2-1	TRBV27	NA	NA	TGTGCCAGCAGTTTATATTCAGGAGAGCAGTTCTTC	CASSLYSGEQFF
TRBJ2-2	TRBV4-2	NA	NA	TGTGCCAGCAGCCAAGGAGATAGGGCCGCTTCACATGGGGGAGACACCGGGGAGCTGTTTTTT	CASSQGDRAASHGGDTGELFF
TRBJ1-1	TRBV30	many	NA	TGTGCCTGGAGTGAAGGGTTTAGTGCTTTCTTT	CAWSEGFSAFF
TRBJ2-7	TRBV29-1	NA	NA	TGCAGCGTACGACTTTGGCAGGCCAACTACGAGCAGTACTTC	CSVRLWQANYEQYF
TRBJ2-5	TRBV18	NA	NA	TGTGCCAGCTCACTCCCTGGGGAAGAGACCCAGTACTTC	CASSLPGEETQYF
TRBJ1-3	TRBV19	many	TRBD1	TGTGCCAGTAGTATATCCGGGACAGACTCTGGAAACACCATATATTTT	CASSISGTDSGNTIYF
TRBJ2-2	TRBV12-5	NA	NA	TGTGCTACCAGGGGGGCCACCGGGGAGCTGTTTTTT	CATRGATGELFF